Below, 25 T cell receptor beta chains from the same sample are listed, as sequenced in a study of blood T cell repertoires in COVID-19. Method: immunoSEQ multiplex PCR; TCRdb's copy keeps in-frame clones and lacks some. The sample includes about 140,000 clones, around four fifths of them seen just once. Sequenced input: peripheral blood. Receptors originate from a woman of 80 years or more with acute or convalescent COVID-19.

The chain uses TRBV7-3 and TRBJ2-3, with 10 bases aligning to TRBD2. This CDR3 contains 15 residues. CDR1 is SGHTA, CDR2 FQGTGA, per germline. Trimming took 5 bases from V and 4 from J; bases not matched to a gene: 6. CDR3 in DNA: TGTGCCAGCAGCCGCGGACTAGCGGTGGCAGATACGCAGTATTTT. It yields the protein CASSRGLAVADTQYF.

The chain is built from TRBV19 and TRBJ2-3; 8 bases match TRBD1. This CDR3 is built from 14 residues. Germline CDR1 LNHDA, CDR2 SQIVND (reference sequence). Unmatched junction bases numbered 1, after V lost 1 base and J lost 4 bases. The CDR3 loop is CASSIGTGSDTQYF. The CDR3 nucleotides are TGTGCCAGTAGTATAGGGACAGGGTCAGATACGCAGTATTTT.

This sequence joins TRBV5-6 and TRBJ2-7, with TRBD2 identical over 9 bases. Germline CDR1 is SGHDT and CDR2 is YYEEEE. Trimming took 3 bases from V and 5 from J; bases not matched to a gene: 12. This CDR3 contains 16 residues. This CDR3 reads CASSWGLVAGVHEQYF. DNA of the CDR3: TGTGCCAGCAGCTGGGGGTTAGTAGCGGGAGTACACGAGCAGTACTTC.

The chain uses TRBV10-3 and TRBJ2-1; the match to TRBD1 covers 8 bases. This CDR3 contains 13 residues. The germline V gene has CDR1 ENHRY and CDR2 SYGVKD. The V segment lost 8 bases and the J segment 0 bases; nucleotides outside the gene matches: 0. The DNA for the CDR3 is TGTGCCATCGGGACAGGCTCCTACAATGAGCAGTTCTTC. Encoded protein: CAIGTGSYNEQFF.

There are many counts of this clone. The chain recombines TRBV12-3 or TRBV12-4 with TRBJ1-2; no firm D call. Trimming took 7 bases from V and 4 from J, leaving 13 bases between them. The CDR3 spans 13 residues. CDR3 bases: TGTGCCAGCAAACAATCCCGGAGCTATGGCTACACCTTC. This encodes CASKQSRSYGYTF.

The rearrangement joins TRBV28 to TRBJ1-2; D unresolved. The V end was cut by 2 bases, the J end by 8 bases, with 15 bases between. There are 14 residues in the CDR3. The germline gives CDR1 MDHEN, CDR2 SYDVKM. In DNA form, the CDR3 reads TGTGCCAGCAGTTTAAGAGTGGCGGGAGAAGGCTACACCTTC. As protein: CASSLRVAGEGYTF.

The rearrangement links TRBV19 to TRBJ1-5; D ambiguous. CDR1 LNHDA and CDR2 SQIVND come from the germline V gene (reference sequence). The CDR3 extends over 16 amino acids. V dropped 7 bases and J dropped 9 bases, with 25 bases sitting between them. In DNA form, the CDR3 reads TGTGCCAGTAAGAGGGAGGTCGGTTACGGCTCATTGCCCCAGCATTTT. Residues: CASKREVGYGSLPQHF.

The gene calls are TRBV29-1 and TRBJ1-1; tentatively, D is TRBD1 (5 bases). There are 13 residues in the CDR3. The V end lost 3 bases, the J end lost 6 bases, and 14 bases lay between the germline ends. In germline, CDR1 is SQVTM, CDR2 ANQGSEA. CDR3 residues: CSVDGGRGAEAFF. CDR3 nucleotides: TGCAGCGTTGACGGGGGTCGAGGGGCTGAAGCTTTCTTT.

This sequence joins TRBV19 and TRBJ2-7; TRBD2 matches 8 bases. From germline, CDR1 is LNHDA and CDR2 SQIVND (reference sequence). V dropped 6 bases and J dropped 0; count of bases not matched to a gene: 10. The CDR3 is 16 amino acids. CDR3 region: CASRPVGTSASYEQYF. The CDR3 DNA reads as TGTGCCAGTAGGCCGGTCGGGACTAGTGCCTCCTACGAGCAGTACTTC.

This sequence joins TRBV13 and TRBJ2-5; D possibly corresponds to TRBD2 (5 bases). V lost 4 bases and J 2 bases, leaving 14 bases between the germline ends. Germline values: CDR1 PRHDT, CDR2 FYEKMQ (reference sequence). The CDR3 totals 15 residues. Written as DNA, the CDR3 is TGTGCCAGCAGCTCTCGGGCGGGCTTACAAGAGACCCAGTACTTC. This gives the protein CASSSRAGLQETQYF. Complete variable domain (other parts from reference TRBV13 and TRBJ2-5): AAGVIQSPRHLIKEKRETATLKCYPIPRHDTVYWYQQGPGQDPQFLISFYEKMQSDKGSIPDRFSAQQFSDYHSELNMSSLELGDSALYFCASSSRAGLQETQYFGPGTRLLVL.

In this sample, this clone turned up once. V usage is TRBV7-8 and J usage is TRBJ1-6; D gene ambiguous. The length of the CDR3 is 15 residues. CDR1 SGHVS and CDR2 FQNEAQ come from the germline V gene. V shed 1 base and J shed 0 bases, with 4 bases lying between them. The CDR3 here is CASSLVVSYNSPLHF. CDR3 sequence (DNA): TGTGCCAGCAGCTTAGTAGTCTCCTATAATTCACCCCTCCACTTT. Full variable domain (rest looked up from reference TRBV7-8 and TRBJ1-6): GAGVSQSPRYKVAKRGQDVALRCDPISGHVSLFWYQQALGQGPEFLTYFQNEAQLDKSGLPSDRFFAERPEGSVSTLKIQRTQQEDSAVYLCASSLVVSYNSPLHFGNGTRLTVT.

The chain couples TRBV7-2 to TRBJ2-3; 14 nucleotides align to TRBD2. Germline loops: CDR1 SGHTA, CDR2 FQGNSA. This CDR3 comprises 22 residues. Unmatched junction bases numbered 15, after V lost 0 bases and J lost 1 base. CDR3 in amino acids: CASSLASYHGLAGGNGTDTQYF. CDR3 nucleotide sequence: TGTGCCAGCAGCTTAGCCTCCTACCATGGACTAGCGGGGGGAAACGGCACAGATACGCAGTATTTT. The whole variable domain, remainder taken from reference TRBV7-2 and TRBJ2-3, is GAGVSQSPSNKVTEKGKDVELRCDPISGHTALYWYRQSLGQGLEFLIYFQGNSAPDKSGLPSDRFSAERTGGSVSTLTIQRTQQEDSAVYLCASSLASYHGLAGGNGTDTQYFGPGTRLTVL.

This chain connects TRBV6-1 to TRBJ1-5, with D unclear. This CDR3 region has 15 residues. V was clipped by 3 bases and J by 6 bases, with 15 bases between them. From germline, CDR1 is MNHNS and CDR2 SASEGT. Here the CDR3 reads CASSENPRSGQPQHF. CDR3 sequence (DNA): TGTGCCAGCAGTGAGAACCCGCGATCGGGTCAGCCCCAGCATTTT.

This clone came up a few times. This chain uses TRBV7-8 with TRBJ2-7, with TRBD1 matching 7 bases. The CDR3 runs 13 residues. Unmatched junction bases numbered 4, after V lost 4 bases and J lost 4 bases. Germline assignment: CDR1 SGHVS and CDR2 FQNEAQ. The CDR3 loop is CASSSGQVYEQYF. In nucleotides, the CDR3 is TGTGCCAGCAGCTCCGGACAGGTATACGAGCAGTACTTC.

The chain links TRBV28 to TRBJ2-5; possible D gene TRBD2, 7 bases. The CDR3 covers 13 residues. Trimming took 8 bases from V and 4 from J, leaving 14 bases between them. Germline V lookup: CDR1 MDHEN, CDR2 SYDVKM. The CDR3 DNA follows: TGTGCCAGCGGGGGGGGGCATTTAGAGACCCAGTACTTC. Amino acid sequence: CASGGGHLETQYF.

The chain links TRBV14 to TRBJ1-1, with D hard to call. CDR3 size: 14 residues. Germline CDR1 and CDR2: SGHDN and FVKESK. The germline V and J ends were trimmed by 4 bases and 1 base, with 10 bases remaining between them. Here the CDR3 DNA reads TGTGCCAGCAGCCGACTCCGGGAGAACACTGAAGCTTTCTTT. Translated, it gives CASSRLRENTEAFF. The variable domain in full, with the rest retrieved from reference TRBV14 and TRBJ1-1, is EAGVTQFPSHSVIEKGQTVTLRCDPISGHDNLYWYRRVMGKEIKFLLHFVKESKQDESGMPNNRFLAERTGGTYSTLKVQPAELEDSGVYFCASSRLRENTEAFFGQGTRLTVV.

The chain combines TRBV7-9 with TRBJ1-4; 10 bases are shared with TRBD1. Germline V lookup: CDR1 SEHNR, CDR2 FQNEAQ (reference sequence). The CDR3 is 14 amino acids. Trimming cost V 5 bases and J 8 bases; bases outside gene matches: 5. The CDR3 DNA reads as TGTGCCAGCAGCCCCGGGACAGGGGACGAAAAACTGTTTTTT. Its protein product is CASSPGTGDEKLFF.

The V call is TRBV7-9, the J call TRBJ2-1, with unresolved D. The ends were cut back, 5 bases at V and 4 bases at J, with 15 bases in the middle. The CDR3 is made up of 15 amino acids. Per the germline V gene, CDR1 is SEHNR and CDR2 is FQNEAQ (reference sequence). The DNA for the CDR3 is TGTGCCAGCAGCCCGGTTGCAAGCCGTTACAATGAGCAGTTCTTC. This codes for CASSPVASRYNEQFF.

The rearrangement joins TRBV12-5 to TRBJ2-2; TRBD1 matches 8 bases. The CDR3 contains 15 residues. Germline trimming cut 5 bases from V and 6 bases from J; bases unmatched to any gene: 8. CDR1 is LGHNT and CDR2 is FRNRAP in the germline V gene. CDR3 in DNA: TGTGCTAGTGGTACGGGCAGGGGGCTTTCCGGGGAGCTGTTTTTT. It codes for CASGTGRGLSGELFF.

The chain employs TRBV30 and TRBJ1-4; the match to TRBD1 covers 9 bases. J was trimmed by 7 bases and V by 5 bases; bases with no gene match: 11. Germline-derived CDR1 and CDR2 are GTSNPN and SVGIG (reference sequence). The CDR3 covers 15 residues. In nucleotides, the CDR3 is TGTGCCTGGTCTACAGGGGGCTTACTGGGTGAAAAACTGTTTTTT. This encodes CAWSTGGLLGEKLFF.

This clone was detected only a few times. CDR3: CASSSGWDRLGYTF. In DNA, the CDR3 is TGTGCCAGCAGTTCCGGTTGGGACAGGTTGGGCTACACCTTC. V is TRBV6-5 and J is TRBJ1-2; 8 positions agree with TRBD1. This CDR3 comprises 14 residues. Germline V CDR1 and CDR2: MNHEY, SVGAGI. J lost 8 bases, V lost 4 bases, and 9 bases had no gene match.

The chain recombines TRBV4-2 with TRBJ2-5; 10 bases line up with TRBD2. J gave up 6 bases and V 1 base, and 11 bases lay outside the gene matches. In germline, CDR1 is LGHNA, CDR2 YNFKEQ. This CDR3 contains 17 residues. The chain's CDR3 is CASSQGIAGGVMKTQYF. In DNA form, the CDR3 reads TGTGCCAGCAGCCAAGGAATAGCGGGGGGTGTCATGAAGACCCAGTACTTC.

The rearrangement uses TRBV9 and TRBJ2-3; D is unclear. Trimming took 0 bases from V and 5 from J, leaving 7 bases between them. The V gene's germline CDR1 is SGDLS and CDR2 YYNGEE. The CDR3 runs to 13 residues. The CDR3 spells CASSVAVVDTQYF. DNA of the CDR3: TGTGCCAGCAGCGTAGCTGTTGTAGATACGCAGTATTTT.

The DNA for the CDR3 is TGTGCCACCAGCCAAACGGGGGAGCGTCAGCCCCAGCATTTT. It translates to CATSQTGERQPQHF. The rearrangement uses TRBV15 and TRBJ1-5; tentatively, D is TRBD1 (5 bases). The V gene lost 5 bases and the J gene lost 6 bases, with 14 bases spanning the gap. The CDR3 sequence is 14 residues long. Germline V lookup: CDR1 LNHNV, CDR2 YYDKDF (reference sequence).

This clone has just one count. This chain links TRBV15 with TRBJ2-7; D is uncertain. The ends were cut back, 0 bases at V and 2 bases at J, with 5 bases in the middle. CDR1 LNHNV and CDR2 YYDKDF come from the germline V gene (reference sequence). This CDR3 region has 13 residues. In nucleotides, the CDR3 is TGTGCCACCAGCAGAGATGTAGCCTACGAGCAGTACTTC. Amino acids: CATSRDVAYEQYF.